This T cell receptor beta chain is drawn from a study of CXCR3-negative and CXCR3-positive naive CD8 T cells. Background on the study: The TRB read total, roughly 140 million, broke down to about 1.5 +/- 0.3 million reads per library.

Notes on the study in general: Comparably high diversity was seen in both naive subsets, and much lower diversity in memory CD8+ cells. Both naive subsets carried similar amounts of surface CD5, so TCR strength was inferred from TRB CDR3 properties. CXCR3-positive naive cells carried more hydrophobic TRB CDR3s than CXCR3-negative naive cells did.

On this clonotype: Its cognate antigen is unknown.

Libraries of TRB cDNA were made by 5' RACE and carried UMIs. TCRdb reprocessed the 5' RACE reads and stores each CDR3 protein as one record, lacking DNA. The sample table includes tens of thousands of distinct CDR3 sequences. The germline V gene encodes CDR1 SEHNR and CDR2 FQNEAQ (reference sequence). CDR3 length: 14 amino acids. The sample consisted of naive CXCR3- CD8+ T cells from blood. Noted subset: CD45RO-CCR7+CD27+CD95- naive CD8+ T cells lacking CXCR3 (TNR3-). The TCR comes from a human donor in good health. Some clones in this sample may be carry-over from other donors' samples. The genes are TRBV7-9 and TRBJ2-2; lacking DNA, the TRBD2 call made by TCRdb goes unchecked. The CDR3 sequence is CAATPPGEARELFF.